This TCR beta chain stems from a study of T cell changes during pregnancy in multiple sclerosis. Some clones are missing from TCRdb's copy, which holds only in-frame ones; the method was immunoSEQ multiplex PCR. The data show 70,000 to 80,000 clones, with around 94% seen just once and 0.58% held by the top ten. Trimming took 0 bases from V and 8 from J; bases not matched to a gene: 8. From germline, CDR1 is SGDLS and CDR2 YYNGEE. CDR3 length: 15 residues. The chain carries TRBV9 and TRBJ2-1, with TRBD2 matching over 7 bases. The sample in question was peripheral blood, obtained in the third trimester of pregnancy. This clonotype was obtained from a female donor with multiple sclerosis, enrolled in a pregnancy study. CDR3 in DNA: TGTGCCAGCAGCGTAGCTGTACGGGGGGTCCATGAGCAGTTCTTC. Amino acid sequence: CASSVAVRGVHEQFF.